The rows below give T cell receptor beta chains drawn from one sample of a study of vaccination and CD4 T cells after COVID-19. These receptors' targets are unknown. TCRdb reanalysed the PCR reads using MiXCR and keeps one entry per CDR3 protein. The sample comprises approximately 14,000 distinct CDR3 sequences, approximately 30% of which are singletons, and roughly 16% rests with the top ten. The material sequenced was cultured CD4+ T cells from blood. These receptors originate from a human donor with COVID-19. Both conserved end residues are part of each CDR3. The order of the fields is clone size, D gene, V gene, J gene, CDR3 protein, CDR3 DNA. The D gene is left open where the match is weak. Clone size is given for some rows only: seen once, a few or many times, or a class if the clone is expanded.

size: .
D: .
V: TRBV5-1
J: TRBJ2-3
CDR3: CASSLRGTRTDTQYF
DNA: TGCGCCAGCAGCTTACGCGGGACCCGCACAGATACGCAGTATTTT

size: .
D: TRBD2
V: TRBV27
J: TRBJ2-5
CDR3: CASSSLAGGQETQYF
DNA: TGTGCCAGCAGTTCCCTAGCGGGGGGCCAAGAGACCCAGTACTTC

size: .
D: .
V: TRBV9
J: TRBJ2-3
CDR3: CASSVARTTDTQYF
DNA: TGTGCCAGCAGCGTAGCACGGACTACAGATACGCAGTATTTT

size: .
D: .
V: TRBV12-3/TRBV12-4
J: TRBJ1-4
CDR3: CASMVLGGGEKLFF
DNA: TGTGCCAGCATGGTATTGGGGGGGGGTGAAAAACTGTTTTTT

size: .
D: .
V: TRBV7-5
J: TRBJ2-5
CDR3: CISVPEAHRRAPGVETQYF
DNA: .

size: .
D: TRBD1
V: TRBV7-8
J: TRBJ1-2
CDR3: CASSLVQGNYGYTF
DNA: TGTGCCAGCAGCTTGGTACAGGGGAACTATGGCTACACCTTC

size: .
D: TRBD1
V: TRBV12-3/TRBV12-4
J: TRBJ1-2
CDR3: CASSPDRGKSGYTF
DNA: TGTGCCAGCAGCCCGGACAGGGGAAAAAGTGGCTACACCTTC

size: .
D: .
V: TRBV5-4
J: TRBJ2-7
CDR3: CASSTGSSYEQYF
DNA: TGTGCCAGCAGCACCGGGTCCTCCTACGAGCAGTACTTC

size: few
D: .
V: TRBV29-1
J: TRBJ1-1
CDR3: CSVEGGANTEAFF
DNA: TGCAGCGTTGAGGGGGGGGCGAACACTGAAGCTTTCTTT

size: .
D: .
V: TRBV6-5
J: TRBJ2-3
CDR3: CASSYRPKAGTTDTQYF
DNA: TGTGCCAGCAGTTATAGGCCGAAGGCAGGGACCACAGATACGCAGTATTTT

size: .
D: TRBD2
V: TRBV6-1
J: TRBJ2-5
CDR3: CASSQAGGRQTQYF
DNA: TGTGCCAGCAGTCAAGCGGGGGGGCGGCAGACCCAGTACTTC

size: few
D: .
V: TRBV5-1
J: TRBJ2-5
CDR3: CASSGSAAGGETQYF
DNA: TGCGCCAGCAGCGGATCAGCCGCAGGGGGGGAGACCCAGTACTTC

size: .
D: .
V: TRBV19
J: TRBJ1-2
CDR3: CASSATDYTNYGYTF
DNA: TGTGCCAGCTCGGCGACAGACTACACTAACTATGGCTACACCTTC

size: few
D: .
V: TRBV7-2
J: TRBJ1-2
CDR3: CASSSYQVGGGYTF
DNA: TGTGCCAGCAGCTCCTATCAAGTAGGTGGAGGCTACACCTTC